Below, one T cell receptor (beta chain) is given with its context. This clonotype was observed a handful of times. Its antigen is not yet known. Relative to the germline gene, one junction end is altered; a read error may explain this. TCR beta CDR3 regions were amplified from RNA transcripts. For the first round of RT-PCR on the TCR CDR3, the HTBI primer set was used together with the Qiagen OneStep RT-PCR kit. A second multiplex PCR round built the libraries, followed by size selection and purification. The libraries were sequenced on an Illumina HiSeq2000 using paired-end 100 bp reads. The authors' pipeline ran thus. SOAPnuke was used to process the raw data, throwing out any read that contained adapters or uncalled bases, had a mean Phred below 15, or lacked an exact constant-primer or identifier match. High-quality paired reads were merged using COPE v1.2.5, and each unique nucleotide sequence was defined as a clonotype. Clonotypes were aligned to IMGT TRBV, TRBD and TRBJ reference segments using MiTCR v1.1. The analysis was restricted to V-J combinations with a frequency above 0.0001, which together covered over 99% of the repertoires. The TCS score was defined as F50 (clonal expansion) divided by E x V (chaos), with BLOSUM62-based TCRdist calculated between CDR3 peptides within each V-J. Welch's t-statistics and random forest reduced fewer than 550 V-J features to 13, which were used in a naive Bayes classifier (R e1071). The public reads were run again by TCRdb, first through fastp at Q25 and then through MiXCR, and only productive beta chains were kept. Rows with one shared CDR3 protein collapse into an entry with the most common genes and DNA. TCRdb, rather than the study authors, made the V and J calls. This sample has hundreds of thousands of distinct CDR3 sequences in its table, and around 15% of those were observed once. 25% to 30% of the sample is held by the ten biggest clonotypes.

CDR1 SGHRS and CDR2 YFSETQ were looked up in the germline V gene. The cysteine opens and the phenylalanine closes a CDR3 of 15 amino acids. The DNA shown is the 45-base CDR3, in frame from base 1. Ophthalmopathy patients had moderately to severely active disease, Clinical Activity Score of at least 3, NOSPECS grade of at least 4, and duration under 3 months. Exclusion was applied to patients with uncontrolled infections, other autoimmune diseases, pregnancy or lactation. Clinical symptoms, serum thyroxine and TRAb, thyroid ultrasound, and orbital computed tomography formed the basis for the diagnoses. PBMCs were separated from roughly 10 ml of fresh peripheral blood using Ficoll-Paque density gradient centrifugation. Total RNA was extracted using Trizol reagent, and RNA quality was assessed on an Agilent 2100 Bioanalyzer. These data originate in a study of T cells in Graves' hyperthyroidism and ophthalmopathy (dated by TCRdb to 2018 to 2020). At the level of the whole study: Peripheral blood was sampled at the time of initial diagnosis, prior to any treatment. To identify TCR V-J signatures that set the groups apart, the researchers used a discovery cohort of 100 patients, made up of some 41 with Graves' ophthalmopathy and around 58 with stable Graves' hyperthyroidism. Prospective prediction of ophthalmopathy was tested in an independent validation cohort consisting of 18 to 20 hyperthyroidism patients and about 17 patients who later progressed to ophthalmopathy. For training and testing, the 100 or so patients in the discovery cohort were randomly divided in a 7:3 ratio. The study also compared thyroid tissue and blood T-cell repertoires from five or six Graves' hyperthyroidism patients. After blood sampling, hyperthyroidism patients were treated with methimazole at a starting dose of 30 mg daily, and ophthalmopathy patients were treated with high-dose intravenous methylprednisolone. TCR Vbeta CDR3 sequencing of 130 to 150 peripheral blood samples (43 ophthalmopathy, 75 or so hyperthyroidism and approximately 17 progressor patients) is reported in the paper.

The research as a whole found: In validation, the model predicted progression to ophthalmopathy with approximately 70% sensitivity and approximately 72% specificity, a median of 6.5 months before onset. A model built on a 13 V-J signature distinguished ophthalmopathy from stable hyperthyroidism, reaching roughly 88% sensitivity and 81% to 83% specificity in cross-validation and 80%/75% in testing. No statistical method was used to set the sample size in advance, and investigators knew the group allocation. Blood samples also contained most of the expanded thyroid clonotypes (frequency above 0.001), which suggests that blood repertoires may reflect thyroid immune responses.

This sequence was found in a man in his fifties or sixties with Graves' ophthalmopathy. The sample was blood. The chain employs TRBV5-1 and TRBJ1-1, with the D segment identity uncertain. The DNA sequence follows: TGCGTCAGCAGCTTAGAATGGACGGTGAACACTGAAGCTTTCTTT. Its protein product is CVSSLEWTVNTEAFF.